This is a list of T cell receptor beta chains from one sample in a study of blood T cells in healthy people across ages. TCRdb re-analysed the 5' RACE reads in MiXCR, keeping a single row per CDR3 protein. The table includes about 1.4 million distinct CDR3 sequences, roughly 64% detected once. Sequencing was carried out using blood. These receptors all stem from a man between 18 and 35 years old in good health. The CDR3 runs from the conserved cysteine through the conserved F or W. Each record gives: V gene, CDR3 length, J gene, CDR3 protein.

v_call: TRBV6-6; cdr3_length: 14; j_call: TRBJ1-1; cdr3_aa: CASSSEGLITEAFF
v_call: TRBV4-3; cdr3_length: 16; j_call: TRBJ2-5; cdr3_aa: CASSQDVGITQETQYF
v_call: TRBV2; cdr3_length: 13; j_call: NA; cdr3_aa: CASSDDSAYEQYF
v_call: TRBV2; cdr3_length: 12; j_call: TRBJ2-7; cdr3_aa: CASSGNPELAYF
v_call: TRBV4-2; cdr3_length: 17; j_call: TRBJ2-1; cdr3_aa: CASSQGVQGAPYNEQFF
v_call: TRBV15; cdr3_length: 15; j_call: TRBJ1-1; cdr3_aa: CATSRVNRVNTEAFF
v_call: TRBV29-1; cdr3_length: 16; j_call: TRBJ2-7; cdr3_aa: CSVEERSRGDNYEQYF
v_call: TRBV27; cdr3_length: 19; j_call: TRBJ2-5; cdr3_aa: CASSPRVRDRFSQVETQYF
v_call: TRBV28; cdr3_length: 12; j_call: TRBJ1-1; cdr3_aa: CASSFGQGWAFF
v_call: TRBV28; cdr3_length: 16; j_call: TRBJ2-3; cdr3_aa: CASSIPQGPGTDTQYF
v_call: TRBV11-2; cdr3_length: 15; j_call: TRBJ2-7; cdr3_aa: CASSSPFDSSYEQYF
v_call: TRBV9; cdr3_length: 16; j_call: TRBJ2-7; cdr3_aa: CASSVTSGRASYEQYF
v_call: TRBV15; cdr3_length: 14; j_call: TRBJ1-3; cdr3_aa: CATSRVGAGNTIYF
v_call: TRBV3-1; cdr3_length: 15; j_call: TRBJ2-1; cdr3_aa: CASSRTSGWYNEQFF
v_call: TRBV9; cdr3_length: 15; j_call: NA; cdr3_aa: CASSGRALVKETQYF
v_call: TRBV5-1; cdr3_length: 13; j_call: TRBJ1-2; cdr3_aa: CASSPGQSRGYTF
v_call: TRBV7-2; cdr3_length: 15; j_call: TRBJ2-5; cdr3_aa: CASSDTGGVIETQYF
v_call: TRBV27; cdr3_length: 14; j_call: TRBJ1-4; cdr3_aa: CASSLRVSREKLFF
v_call: TRBV28; cdr3_length: 15; j_call: TRBJ1-5; cdr3_aa: CASSFDSYSNQPQHF
v_call: TRBV25-1; cdr3_length: 13; j_call: TRBJ1-2; cdr3_aa: CASSLLKSYGYTF
v_call: TRBV3-1; cdr3_length: 15; j_call: TRBJ2-5; cdr3_aa: CASSQPGLAQETQYF
v_call: TRBV11-2; cdr3_length: 14; j_call: TRBJ2-3; cdr3_aa: CASSFSAYTDTQYF
v_call: TRBV4-2; cdr3_length: 15; j_call: TRBJ2-1; cdr3_aa: CASSQSSGGGGEQFF
v_call: TRBV29-1; cdr3_length: 14; j_call: TRBJ2-7; cdr3_aa: CSATGLAGDWGQYF
v_call: TRBV7-2; cdr3_length: 14; j_call: TRBJ2-3; cdr3_aa: CASSPKRTTDTQYF
v_call: TRBV21-1; cdr3_length: 17; j_call: TRBJ1-4; cdr3_aa: CASLRDRHFATNEKLFF
v_call: TRBV29-1; cdr3_length: 13; j_call: TRBJ1-1; cdr3_aa: CSVGTGVNTEAFF
v_call: TRBV20-1; cdr3_length: 15; j_call: TRBJ2-1; cdr3_aa: CSARVGPFIYNEQFF
v_call: TRBV4-1; cdr3_length: 11; j_call: NA; cdr3_aa: CASSPMSEQYF
v_call: TRBV25-1; cdr3_length: 16; j_call: TRBJ2-3; cdr3_aa: CASSERASGGTDTQYF
v_call: TRBV29-1; cdr3_length: 12; j_call: TRBJ2-3; cdr3_aa: CSVRQGADTQYF
v_call: TRBV5-1; cdr3_length: 15; j_call: TRBJ2-1; cdr3_aa: CASSPGRISYNEQFF
v_call: TRBV3-1; cdr3_length: 15; j_call: TRBJ2-1; cdr3_aa: CASSRRAGGHNEQFF
v_call: TRBV27; cdr3_length: 11; j_call: TRBJ2-5; cdr3_aa: CASTRGETQYF
v_call: TRBV20-1; cdr3_length: 13; j_call: TRBJ1-2; cdr3_aa: CGASTVNDYGYTF
v_call: TRBV7-9; cdr3_length: 13; j_call: TRBJ2-1; cdr3_aa: CASSVDSLSEQFF
v_call: TRBV7-6; cdr3_length: 14; j_call: TRBJ2-3; cdr3_aa: CASKVGGSTDTQYF
v_call: TRBV11-2; cdr3_length: 13; j_call: TRBJ1-2; cdr3_aa: CASSQSGQGSYTF
v_call: TRBV5-1; cdr3_length: 20; j_call: TRBJ1-4; cdr3_aa: CASSRSRGPGAPSTNEKLFF
v_call: TRBV20-1; cdr3_length: 12; j_call: TRBJ1-2; cdr3_aa: CSAQPTGIGYTF
v_call: TRBV19; cdr3_length: 13; j_call: TRBJ2-3; cdr3_aa: CAISRTSTDTQYF
v_call: TRBV6-6; cdr3_length: 11; j_call: TRBJ2-3; cdr3_aa: CASTHSDTQYF
v_call: TRBV10-3; cdr3_length: 13; j_call: TRBJ1-2; cdr3_aa: CAISESQWPGYTF
v_call: TRBV20-1; cdr3_length: 13; j_call: TRBJ1-5; cdr3_aa: CSALGGRNQPQHF
v_call: TRBV7-9; cdr3_length: 13; j_call: TRBJ1-1; cdr3_aa: CASQGNSGTEAFF
v_call: TRBV10-3; cdr3_length: 16; j_call: TRBJ1-5; cdr3_aa: CAISEEREGSNQPQHF
v_call: TRBV6-2/TRBV6-3; cdr3_length: 19; j_call: TRBJ2-1; cdr3_aa: CASSYSGPIAGVPYNEQFF
v_call: TRBV29-1; cdr3_length: 12; j_call: TRBJ2-3; cdr3_aa: CSAGDSTDTQYF
v_call: TRBV6-1; cdr3_length: 13; j_call: TRBJ2-5; cdr3_aa: CASTRTDEGTQYF
v_call: TRBV13; cdr3_length: 14; j_call: TRBJ2-7; cdr3_aa: CASSLGDSYNEQYF
v_call: TRBV4-1; cdr3_length: 20; j_call: TRBJ2-3; cdr3_aa: CASSPSGYAGGQGASDTQYF
v_call: TRBV7-6; cdr3_length: 15; j_call: TRBJ1-1; cdr3_aa: CASSMTGSPNTEAFF
v_call: TRBV6-5; cdr3_length: 14; j_call: TRBJ2-7; cdr3_aa: CASNAGYFRDEQYF
v_call: TRBV3-1; cdr3_length: 15; j_call: TRBJ2-1; cdr3_aa: CASSPATSGISGQFF
v_call: TRBV21-1; cdr3_length: 15; j_call: TRBJ2-1; cdr3_aa: CAIPSTSGIYNEQFF
v_call: TRBV28; cdr3_length: 15; j_call: TRBJ2-7; cdr3_aa: CASSFGGQGTYEQYF
v_call: TRBV6-5; cdr3_length: 16; j_call: TRBJ1-4; cdr3_aa: CASSYTRGVANEKLFF
v_call: TRBV11-2; cdr3_length: 12; j_call: TRBJ2-5; cdr3_aa: CASSFSVETQYF
v_call: TRBV29-1; cdr3_length: 13; j_call: TRBJ2-7; cdr3_aa: CSVEVTGTYEQYF
v_call: TRBV27; cdr3_length: 15; j_call: TRBJ2-7; cdr3_aa: CASSPLAGVGYEQYF